This is a list of T cell receptor beta chains from one sample in a study of beta chain features in type 1 diabetes. Sequencing was performed with immunoSEQ multiplex PCR; in TCRdb, only in-frame clones are kept and a portion is missing. The data show under 300,000 clones, about 15% seen once. The specimen sequenced was naive CD4+ T cells from blood. Source of these receptors: a man aged 25-45 years with type 1 diabetes. Each CDR3 is given with its conserved first and last residue. A D gene is named only where the DNA matches it firmly. Where a row states a size, it is once, few, many or the class of an expanded clone; other rows omit it.

>TRBV29-1|NA|NA|TRBJ2-5
TGCAGCGTTGCTGGGGGGACTGGAGAGACCCAGTACTTC
CSVAGGTGETQYF
>TRBV19|few|TRBD1|TRBJ2-7
TGTGCCAGTGCGCTGGCCGGGACAGGGGGCGACTACGAGCAGTACTTC
CASALAGTGGDYEQYF
>TRBV6-1|few|NA|TRBJ2-1
TGTGCCAGCAGTTCCCGGAGGTACAATGAGCAGTTCTTC
CASSSRRYNEQFF
>TRBV11-1|NA|NA|TRBJ2-2
TGTGCCAGCAGCTTAGAGGCGGGGGCAACCGGGGAGCTGTTTTTT
CASSLEAGATGELFF
>TRBV20-1|few|TRBD1|TRBJ2-7
TGCAGTGCGGACAGGGGCTACGAGCAGTACTTC
CSADRGYEQYF
>TRBV16|NA|NA|TRBJ2-5
TGTGCCAGCAGCCGCTCCAGGATGGAGACCCAGTACTTC
CASSRSRMETQYF
>TRBV15|few|TRBD2|TRBJ2-7
TGTGCCCCTCGGGAGGGCAGATACGAGCAGTACTTC
CAPREGRYEQYF
>TRBV5-1|few|TRBD1|TRBJ2-5
TGCGCCAGCAGCTTGGACACAGGGGGTGAGACCCAGTACTTC
CASSLDTGGETQYF
>TRBV2|NA|NA|TRBJ2-3
TGTGCCAGCAAAGGAGGGATCGGCACAGATACGCAGTATTTT
CASKGGIGTDTQYF
>TRBV18|NA|TRBD1|TRBJ1-6
TGTGCCAGCTCCCAAGGACAGGGGAGGGATTCACCCCTCCACTTT
CASSQGQGRDSPLHF
>TRBV5-1|NA|TRBD1|TRBJ2-1
TGCGCCAGCAGCTTCGAGGGGGCCTCCTACAATGAGCAGTTCTTC
CASSFEGASYNEQFF
>TRBV2|NA|TRBD2|TRBJ2-6
TGTGCCAGCAGTGAAACTCTACTAGCGGGCGTCTCTGGGGCCAACGTCCTGACTTTC
CASSETLLAGVSGANVLTF
>TRBV18|NA|NA|TRBJ1-1
TGTGCCAGCTCACCTCGCCGGGGTGAAGCTTTCTTT
CASSPRRGEAFF
>TRBV7-8|NA|NA|TRBJ2-7
TGTGCCAGCAGCAGGGGGGACTATAGCTCCTACGAGCAGTACTTC
CASSRGDYSSYEQYF
>TRBV7-7|few|NA|TRBJ2-5
TGTGCTAGCAGCCCGACCGGACAAAAACAAGAGACCCAGTACTTC
CASSPTGQKQETQYF
>TRBV2|few|TRBD1|TRBJ1-6
TGTGCCAGCAGGGACAGGAGCTCCTATAATTCACCCCTCCACTTT
CASRDRSSYNSPLHF
>TRBV5-1|few|NA|TRBJ2-7
TGCGCCAGCAGCTCCGGACAGAGCTCCTACGAGCAGTACTTC
CASSSGQSSYEQYF
>TRBV11-2|few|NA|TRBJ2-1
TGTGCCAGCAGCTTAGGAGTTGTTGAGCAGTTCTTC
CASSLGVVEQFF
>TRBV14|NA|NA|TRBJ2-5
TGTGCCAGCAGCCCGCTCGAGTGGTACCAAGAGACCCAGTACTTC
CASSPLEWYQETQYF
>TRBV11-3|once|NA|TRBJ2-5
TGTGCCAGCAGCTTAAAACGGCAAGAGACCCAGTACTTC
CASSLKRQETQYF
>TRBV5-4|few|TRBD2|TRBJ2-2
TGTGCCAGCAGCTGGGGGGGAGGCTTCAACACCGGGGAGCTGTTTTTT
CASSWGGGFNTGELFF
>TRBV6-6|few|TRBD1|TRBJ2-7
TGTGCCAGCAGTTCCCATGGACAGGGGAACGGCGAGCAGTACTTC
CASSSHGQGNGEQYF
>TRBV6-5|NA|NA|TRBJ2-7
TGTGCCAGCAGTTACTCGTCAGGGTACACTTACGAGCAGTACTTC
CASSYSSGYTYEQYF
>TRBV5-4|NA|NA|TRBJ1-4
TGTGCCAGCAGCTTGGCGGGAGGAGGTGAAAAACTGTTTTTT
CASSLAGGGEKLFF
>TRBV18|NA|NA|TRBJ1-2
TGTGCCAGCTCACCGGACGGGGGCTATGGCTACACCTTC
CASSPDGGYGYTF
>TRBV2|few|NA|TRBJ2-1
TGTGCCAGCAGTGATGGGGCTGAGCAGTTCTTC
CASSDGAEQFF
>TRBV11-2|NA|TRBD2|TRBJ2-1
TGTGCCAGCAGCTTAGAGGTGGGACTAGCAGGGGACAATGAGCAGTTCTTC
CASSLEVGLAGDNEQFF
>TRBV11-2|few|NA|TRBJ2-5
TGTGCCAGCAGCTTAGATAGTGCGGAGACCCAGTACTTC
CASSLDSAETQYF
>TRBV5-1|few|TRBD1|TRBJ2-7
TGCGCCAGCAGCTTGGCGGGACAGGTCTTGGGGGAGCAGTACTTC
CASSLAGQVLGEQYF
>TRBV7-2|few|NA|TRBJ2-1
TGTGCCAGCAGCTTAGTTAGCTCCTACAATGAGCAGTTCTTC
CASSLVSSYNEQFF
>TRBV18|few|NA|TRBJ1-4
TGTGCCAGCTCACCACAAGGGGAAGGTGAAAAACTGTTTTTT
CASSPQGEGEKLFF
>TRBV19|NA|NA|TRBJ1-1
TGTGCCAGTAGTATACTCGTTGGCAGGATGAACACTGAAGCTTTCTTT
CASSILVGRMNTEAFF
>TRBV11-2|few|NA|TRBJ1-2
TGTGCCAGCAGCTTAGATAGGCAGACTACTCCTTATGGCTACACCTTC
CASSLDRQTTPYGYTF
>TRBV5-1|few|NA|TRBJ1-4
TGCGCCAGCAGCTTGGAGGGAGCAACTAATGAAAAACTGTTTTTT
CASSLEGATNEKLFF
>TRBV30|few|NA|TRBJ1-2
TGTGCCTGGAGGCCAAAAACAGGGTGGAGTGGCTACACCTTC
CAWRPKTGWSGYTF
>TRBV4-1|NA|NA|TRBJ2-2
TGCGCCAGCAGCCATCTTGACTCCGCGAACACCGGGGAGCTGTTTTTT
CASSHLDSANTGELFF
>TRBV18|NA|NA|TRBJ1-5
TGTGCCAGCTCACCCGGGGGGGACATCAATCAGCCCCAGCATTTT
CASSPGGDINQPQHF
>TRBV7-2|once|NA|TRBJ2-1
TGTGCCAGCAGCTTTTTCCGGGGGATATACAATGAGCAGTTCTTC
CASSFFRGIYNEQFF
>TRBV10-2|few|NA|TRBJ2-6
TGCGCCAGCAGCGGGATAGGTATACCTGGGGCCAACGTCCTGACTTTC
CASSGIGIPGANVLTF
>TRBV29-1|few|TRBD1|TRBJ2-5
TGCAGCGTTGAAGATGGCTGGCAGGGGGCAGGAAAGACCCAGTACTTC
CSVEDGWQGAGKTQYF
>TRBV5-1|few|TRBD2|TRBJ2-1
TGCGCCAGCAGCCAATCTAGCGGAGGGTACAATGAGCAGTTCTTC
CASSQSSGGYNEQFF
>TRBV15|NA|NA|TRBJ2-7
TGTGCCACCAGCAGAGAAGGCGGGGCAAACTACGAGCAGTACTTC
CATSREGGANYEQYF
>TRBV4-1|NA|TRBD1|TRBJ2-3
TGCGCCAGCAGCCCTAATTCATTCACAGGGGCCACGCAGTATTTT
CASSPNSFTGATQYF
>TRBV20-1|few|NA|TRBJ2-7
TGCAGCGCGTTCAGGGAATACGAGCAGTACTTC
CSAFREYEQYF
>TRBV7-2|NA|TRBD2|TRBJ2-1
TGTGCCAGCAGCTTAGTGGGGGGGCCCGTAGCGGGAGGGCCGATTGAGCAGTTCTTC
CASSLVGGPVAGGPIEQFF